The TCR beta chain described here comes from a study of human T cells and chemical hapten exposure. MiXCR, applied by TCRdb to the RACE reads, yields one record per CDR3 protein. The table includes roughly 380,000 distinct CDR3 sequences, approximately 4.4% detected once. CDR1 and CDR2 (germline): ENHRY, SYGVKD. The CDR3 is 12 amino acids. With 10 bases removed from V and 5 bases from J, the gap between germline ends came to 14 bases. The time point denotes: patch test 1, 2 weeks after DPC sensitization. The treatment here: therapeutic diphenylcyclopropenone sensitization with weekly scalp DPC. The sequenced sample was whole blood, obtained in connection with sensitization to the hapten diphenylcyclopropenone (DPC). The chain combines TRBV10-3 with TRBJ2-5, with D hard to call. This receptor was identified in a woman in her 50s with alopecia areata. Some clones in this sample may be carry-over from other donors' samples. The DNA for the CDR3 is TGTGCCACCGAAAACCCCCCGGAGACCCAGTACTTC. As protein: CATENPPETQYF.